Described below is a single T cell receptor beta chain sequence and its context. Its specificity is unknown. The data originate from a study of Ad26.COV2.S vaccination and SARS-CoV-2 variants. Across the study: Administration of Ad26.COV2.S was intramuscular, either once or twice 56 days apart. The study, taken as a whole, reports: The breadth of spike-specific CD8+ and CD4+ T cell responses after vaccination was reportedly substantial.

Treatment noted: 15 to 20 received Ad26.COV2.S at low or high dose, single or two shots; roughly 5 received placebo; per-sample allocation not given. Vaccine and placebo recipients were sampled on day 63 after the first injection. This adult donor, from Boston, was 18-55 years old. Libraries were prepared by immunoSEQ multiplex PCR; TCRdb keeps only in-frame clonotypes and omits some of them. The sample consists of around 300,000 clones, about 87% of them appearing once. V was trimmed by 2 bases and J by 1 base, leaving 14 bases between them. Germline V gene data show CDR1 as MGHRA and CDR2 as YSYEKL. CDR3 length: 16 residues.

The source is a person aged 18-60 years who received the Ad26.COV2.S COVID-19 vaccine or a placebo. The sequencing used peripheral blood, collected in a trial of Ad26.COV2.S vaccine versus placebo. This rearrangement joins TRBV4-1 to TRBJ1-1, with TRBD1 as a possible D gene (6 bases). CDR3 loop: CASSQPVGQKNTEAFF. Here the CDR3 DNA reads TGCGCCAGCAGCCAACCCGTCGGACAGAAGAACACTGAAGCTTTCTTT.